This T cell receptor (beta chain) comes out of a study of blood T cell repertoires in COVID-19. The V and J ends lost 0 bases and 0 bases respectively, with 7 bases between them. The CDR3 sequence is 16 residues long. Germline lookup yields CDR1 SGHKS and CDR2 YYEKEE (reference sequence). As originally analysed: Amplifying reference gene primers gave estimates of nucleated cell counts. Using immunoSEQ multiplex PCR, the repertoire was profiled, and TCRdb retains in-frame clones only, with some absent. V and J calls and clone size are as listed in that table; D and trimming were resolved from the DNA. The top ten hold under 15% of the sample, which has around 310,000 clones, about 91% seen once.

The chain is built from TRBV5-5 and TRBJ1-6; D remains ambiguous. The sample taken for sequencing was peripheral blood. The sequence came from a woman aged 55-69 years with acute or convalescent COVID-19. CDR3: CASSLATSSYNSPLHF. CDR3 in DNA: TGTGCCAGCAGCTTGGCCACTAGCTCCTATAATTCACCCCTCCACTTT.